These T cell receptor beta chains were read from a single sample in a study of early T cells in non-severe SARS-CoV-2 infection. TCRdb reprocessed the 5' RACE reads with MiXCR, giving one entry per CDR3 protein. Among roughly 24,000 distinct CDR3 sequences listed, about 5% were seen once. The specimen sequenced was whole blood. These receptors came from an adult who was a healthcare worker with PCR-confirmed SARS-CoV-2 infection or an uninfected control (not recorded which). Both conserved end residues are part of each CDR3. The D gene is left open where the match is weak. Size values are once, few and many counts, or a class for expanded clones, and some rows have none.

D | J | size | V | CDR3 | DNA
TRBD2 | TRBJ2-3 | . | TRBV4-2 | CASSQAAGVVYTQYF | TGTGCCAGCAGCCAAGCAGCGGGGGTGGTATATACGCAGTATTTT
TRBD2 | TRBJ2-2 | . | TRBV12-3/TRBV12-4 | CASSRTSGELFF | TGTGCCAGCAGCCGGACTAGCGGGGAGCTGTTTTTT
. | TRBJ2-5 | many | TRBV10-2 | CASNGQRETQYF | TGCGCCAGTAATGGACAGCGGGAGACCCAGTACTTC
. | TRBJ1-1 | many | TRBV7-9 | CASSAKTNEAFF | TGTGCCAGCAGCGCCAAAACGAATGAAGCTTTCTTT
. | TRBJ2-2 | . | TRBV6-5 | CASSYQGTYSNTGELFF | TGTGCCAGCAGTTACCAGGGGACTTACTCGAACACCGGGGAGCTGTTTTTT
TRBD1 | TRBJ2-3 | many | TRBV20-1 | CSARDMGQITDTQYF | TGCAGTGCTAGAGATATGGGACAGATCACAGATACGCAGTATTTT
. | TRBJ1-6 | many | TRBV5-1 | CASSLEGYNSPLHF | TGCGCCAGCAGCTTGGAAGGGTATAATTCACCCCTCCACTTT
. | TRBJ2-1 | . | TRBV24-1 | CATGYNEQFF | TGTGCCACCGGCTACAATGAGCAGTTCTTC
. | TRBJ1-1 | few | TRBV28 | CASSSEYANTEAFF | TGTGCCAGCAGTTCCGAGTATGCGAACACTGAAGCTTTCTTT
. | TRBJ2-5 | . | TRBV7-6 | CASSRGETQYF | TGTGCCAGCAGCCGCGGGGAGACCCAGTACTTC
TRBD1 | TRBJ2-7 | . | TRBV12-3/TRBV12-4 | CASSSRTGSYEQYF | TGTGCCAGCAGTTCTCGGACAGGTTCCTACGAGCAGTACTTC
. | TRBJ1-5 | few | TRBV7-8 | CASSGYRARGQHF | TGTGCCAGCAGCGGATACAGGGCTAGGGGCCAGCATTTT
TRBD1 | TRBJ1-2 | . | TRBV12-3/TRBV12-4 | CASSIDRAVNYGYTF | TGTGCCAGCAGTATAGACAGGGCAGTGAACTATGGCTACACCTTC
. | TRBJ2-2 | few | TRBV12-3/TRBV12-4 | CASTPSGRTGELFF | TGTGCCAGCACCCCGTCTGGGCGCACCGGGGAGCTGTTTTTT
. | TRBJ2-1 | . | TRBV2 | CASSDGPGPYNEQFF | TGTGCCAGCAGTGACGGGCCAGGACCCTACAATGAGCAGTTCTTC
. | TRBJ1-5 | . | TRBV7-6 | CASSLGPGNQPQHF | TGTGCCAGCAGCTTAGGGCCAGGGAATCAGCCCCAGCATTTT
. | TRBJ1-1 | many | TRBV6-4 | CASRQGSGGAEAFF | TGTGCCAGCAGGCAGGGGTCCGGAGGGGCTGAAGCTTTCTTT
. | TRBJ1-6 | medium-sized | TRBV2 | CASSEAQPLVHNSPLHF | TGTGCCAGCAGTGAAGCGCAACCCTTGGTCCATAATTCACCCCTCCACTTT
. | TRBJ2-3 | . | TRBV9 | CASSVDTSSTDTQYF | TGTGCCAGCAGCGTTGACACCTCTAGCACAGATACGCAGTATTTT
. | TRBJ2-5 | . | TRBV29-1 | CSVDGGAETQYF | TGCAGCGTTGACGGGGGTGCAGAGACCCAGTACTTC
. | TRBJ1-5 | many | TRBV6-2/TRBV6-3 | CASSTRTTSNQPQHF | TGTGCCAGCAGTACCAGAACGACGAGCAATCAGCCCCAGCATTTT
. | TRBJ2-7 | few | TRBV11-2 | CASSLGWVNEQYF | TGTGCCAGCAGCTTAGGATGGGTTAACGAGCAGTACTTC
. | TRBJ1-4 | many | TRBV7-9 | CASSSRALRGLFF | TGTGCCAGCAGCTCCCGGGCCCTAAGAGGACTGTTTTTT
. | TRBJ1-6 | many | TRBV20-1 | CSARFARGAYNSPLHF | TGCAGTGCTAGATTCGCCCGGGGGGCCTATAATTCACCCCTCCACTTT
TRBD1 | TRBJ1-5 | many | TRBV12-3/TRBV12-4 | CASTSGQLNQPQHF | TGTGCCAGCACCTCGGGACAGCTCAATCAGCCCCAGCATTTT
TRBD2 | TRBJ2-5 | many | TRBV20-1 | CSAPLVAGGETQYF | TGCAGTGCTCCCCTCGTAGCGGGGGGAGAGACCCAGTACTTC
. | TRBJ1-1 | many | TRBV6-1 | CASSVTLWDTEVFF | TGTGCCAGCAGTGTTACACTCTGGGATACTGAAGTTTTCTTT
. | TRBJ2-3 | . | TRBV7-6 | CASSDSLETGTQYF | TGTGCCAGCAGCGATTCTCTCGAGACGGGTACGCAGTATTTT
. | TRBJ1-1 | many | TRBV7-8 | CASSLAERGTEAFF | TGTGCCAGCAGCTTAGCAGAAAGGGGAACTGAAGCTTTCTTT
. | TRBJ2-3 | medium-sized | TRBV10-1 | CASSVSGGDTQYF | TGCGCCAGCAGTGTTTCCGGCGGAGATACGCAGTATTTT
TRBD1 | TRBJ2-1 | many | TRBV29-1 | CSGRPPGQGDNEQFF | TGCAGCGGCAGACCGCCGGGACAGGGCGACAATGAGCAGTTCTTC
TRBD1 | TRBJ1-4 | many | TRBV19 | CASSSGPGQGAGEKLFF | TGTGCCAGTAGTTCCGGGCCGGGACAGGGGGCAGGAGAAAAACTGTTTTTT
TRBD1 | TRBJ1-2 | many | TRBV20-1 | CSARDLGGQGNIYGYTF | TGCAGTGCTAGAGATCTAGGGGGACAGGGTAATATCTATGGCTACACCTTC
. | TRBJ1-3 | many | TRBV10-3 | CATLKPSSGNTIYF | TGTGCCACCTTAAAACCGTCCTCTGGAAACACCATATATTTT
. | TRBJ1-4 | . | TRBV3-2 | CASSQVKRVYWTPGPAGEKLFF | TGTGCCAGCAGCCAAGTGAAGAGGGTCTACTGGACCCCGGGGCCCGCAGGCGAAAAACTGTTTTTT
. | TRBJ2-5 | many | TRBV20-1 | CSAYALAAAETQYF | TGCAGTGCTTATGCACTAGCAGCGGCGGAGACCCAGTACTTC
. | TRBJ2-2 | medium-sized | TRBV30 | CAWRYDYTTGELFF | TGTGCCTGGAGGTACGACTATACCACCGGGGAGCTGTTTTTT
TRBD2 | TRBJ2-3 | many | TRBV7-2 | CASRTAAAGPDTQYF | TGTGCCAGCAGGACCGCGGCAGCGGGGCCAGATACGCAGTATTTT
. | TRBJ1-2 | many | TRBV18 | CASSPEAGLFNYGYTF | TGTGCCAGCTCACCAGAGGCAGGGCTTTTTAACTATGGCTACACCTTC
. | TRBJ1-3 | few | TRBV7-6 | CASSQGIRGSHSGNTIYF | TGTGCCAGCAGCCAGGGCATCAGAGGGTCTCACTCTGGAAACACCATATATTTT
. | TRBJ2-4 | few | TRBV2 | CASRETAILAKNIQYF | TGTGCCAGCAGGGAGACAGCTATCCTAGCCAAAAACATTCAGTACTTC
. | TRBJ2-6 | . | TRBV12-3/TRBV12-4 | CASSPDSTPGANVLTF | TGTGCCAGCAGTCCAGACAGCACCCCTGGGGCCAACGTCCTGACTTTC